This section outlines one TCR beta chain sequence together with its context. TCRdb keeps only in-frame clones here, not all; method: immunoSEQ multiplex PCR. The sample holds 50,000 to 65,000 clones; 70% to 90% are singletons and the top ten take over 0.8%. The data are from a study of blood T cell repertoires in COVID-19. The sample was peripheral blood. The clonotype was recovered from a man between 65 and 85 years old with acute or convalescent COVID-19.

The CDR3 sequence: CASSPQGALHGYTF. The CDR3 coding sequence is TGTGCCAGCAGTCCGCAGGGGGCCCTTCACGGCTACACCTTC. The genes are TRBV6-5 and TRBJ1-2, with TRBD1 matching over 8 bases. Trimming at V came to 5 bases and at J to 8 bases, leaving 10 bases not matched to a gene. The CDR3 spans 14 residues. The germline V gene encodes CDR1 MNHEY and CDR2 SVGAGI.